Following are 5 T cell receptor beta chains from one sample sequenced in a study of T cell clones after liver transplantation. TCRdb's copy holds only in-frame clones and misses some; the assay was immunoSEQ multiplex PCR. The data contain fewer than 85,000 clones, 80% of them singletons. The sequencing here drew on CD4+ T cells from blood, taken 12 months after liver transplant. These receptors originate from a human patient who received a liver transplant. The graft donor may account for some of the T cells.

The genes are TRBV9 and TRBJ2-5; 9 bases fit TRBD1. The CDR3 totals 14 residues. J gave up 4 bases and V 3 bases, and 4 bases lay outside the gene matches. Germline V CDR1 and CDR2: SGDLS, YYNGEE. The CDR3 is CASSARDRAETQYF. The CDR3 DNA follows: TGTGCCAGCAGCGCCCGGGACAGGGCAGAGACCCAGTACTTC.

This clone has more than one count but fewer than ten. The rearrangement links TRBV14 to TRBJ1-3; no clear D gene. Trimming took off 0 bases at V and 0 bases at J, with 12 bases between the two ends. Germline V gene lookup returns CDR1 SGHDN and CDR2 FVKESK. The CDR3 has 17 amino acids. The CDR3 loop reads CASSQDLGMSSGNTIYF. As DNA, the CDR3 is TGTGCCAGCAGCCAAGACCTAGGGATGAGCTCTGGAAACACCATATATTTT.

The rearrangement joins TRBV7-3 to TRBJ2-1; 9 bases agree with TRBD2. Germline V gene lookup returns CDR1 SGHTA and CDR2 FQGTGA. The CDR3 has 16 residues. With 1 base clipped from V and 9 bases from J, the junction kept 10 bases outside the gene matches. The CDR3: CASSLIPAGGPGEQFF. For the CDR3, the DNA is TGTGCCAGCAGCTTAATACCGGCGGGAGGGCCTGGTGAGCAGTTCTTC.

J is TRBJ1-3 and V is TRBV7-9, with D unclear. The CDR3 loop spans 15 amino acids. The germline CDR1 and CDR2 sequences are SEHNR and FQNEAQ (reference sequence). V lost 5 bases and J lost 1, with 12 bases in between. The DNA of the CDR3 is TGTGCCAGCAGCCCCAACTTAGGGTCTGGAAACACCATATATTTT. Amino acid sequence: CASSPNLGSGNTIYF.

The chain recombines TRBV6-1 with TRBJ1-1; D gene ambiguous. Germline-derived CDR1 and CDR2 are MNHNS and SASEGT. There are 14 residues in the CDR3. With 1 base removed from V and 2 bases from J, the gap between germline ends came to 8 bases. The CDR3 region is CASSEVYRNTEAFF. Here the CDR3 DNA reads TGTGCCAGCAGTGAAGTTTACAGAAACACTGAAGCTTTCTTT.